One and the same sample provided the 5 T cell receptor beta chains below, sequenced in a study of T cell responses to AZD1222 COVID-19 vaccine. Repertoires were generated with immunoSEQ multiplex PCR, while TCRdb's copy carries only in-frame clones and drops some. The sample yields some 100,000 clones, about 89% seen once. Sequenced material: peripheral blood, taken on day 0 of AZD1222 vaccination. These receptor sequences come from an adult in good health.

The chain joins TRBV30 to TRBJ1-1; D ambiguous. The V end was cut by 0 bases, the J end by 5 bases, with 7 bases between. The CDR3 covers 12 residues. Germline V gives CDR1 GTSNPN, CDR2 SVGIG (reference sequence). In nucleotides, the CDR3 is TGTGCCTGGAGTGTATTGATGACTGAAGCTTTCTTT. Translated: CAWSVLMTEAFF.

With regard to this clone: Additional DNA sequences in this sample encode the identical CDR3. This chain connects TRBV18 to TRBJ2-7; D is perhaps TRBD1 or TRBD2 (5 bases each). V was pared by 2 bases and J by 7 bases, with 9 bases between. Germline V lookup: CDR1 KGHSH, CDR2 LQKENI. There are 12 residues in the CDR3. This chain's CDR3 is CASSPRGGEQYF. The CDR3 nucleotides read TGTGCCAGCTCACCAAGGGGCGGGGAGCAGTACTTC.

The CDR3 coding sequence is TGTGCCAGTCGCCGGGACTTCAGCACAGATACGCAGTATTTT. It yields the protein CASRRDFSTDTQYF. V usage is TRBV10-3 and J usage is TRBJ2-3; weak D call: TRBD2 (6 bases). Germline CDR1 is ENHRY and CDR2 is SYGVKD. V lost 10 bases to trimming and J lost 0 bases, with 14 bases between them. This CDR3 spans 14 amino acids.

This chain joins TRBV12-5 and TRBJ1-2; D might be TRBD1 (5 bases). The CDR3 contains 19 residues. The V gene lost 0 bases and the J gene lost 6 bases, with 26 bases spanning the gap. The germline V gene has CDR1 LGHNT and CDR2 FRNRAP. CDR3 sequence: CASGLVRVPGTPTRDGYTF. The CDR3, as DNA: TGTGCTAGTGGTTTGGTACGGGTGCCGGGGACTCCCACTCGGGATGGCTACACCTTC.

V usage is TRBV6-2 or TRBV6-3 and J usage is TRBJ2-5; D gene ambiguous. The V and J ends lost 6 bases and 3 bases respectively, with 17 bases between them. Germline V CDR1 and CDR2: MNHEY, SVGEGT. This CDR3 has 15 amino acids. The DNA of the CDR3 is TGTGCCAGCAGCCCAGACGGCGCTGGGGAAGAGACCCAGTACTTC. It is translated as CASSPDGAGEETQYF.